A single sample is the source of the 5 T cell receptor beta chains below, sequenced in a study of blood T cell repertoires in COVID-19. Assay used: immunoSEQ multiplex PCR; TCRdb lists only in-frame clones, some missing. The top ten clones hold 15% to 20% of a sample with fewer than 200,000 clones, approximately 81% of them seen once. Sequenced input: PBMCs or T cells enriched from blood (not recorded which). These receptors all come from a man in his fifties or sixties who had recovered from COVID-19.

J is TRBJ1-6 and V is TRBV12-3 or TRBV12-4; 11 bases line up with TRBD1. V lost 5 bases, J lost 13 bases, and 4 bases stayed unmatched. The CDR3 sequence is 13 residues long. The CDR3 loop is CASSGTGGAPLHF. The CDR3 coding sequence is TGTGCCAGCAGTGGGACAGGGGGTGCGCCCCTCCACTTT.

The chain joins TRBV5-1 to TRBJ2-7, with 10 nucleotides matching TRBD1. The CDR3 runs 14 residues. The V and J ends lost 4 bases and 3 bases, in that order; junction bases with no gene match: 4. Germline-derived CDR1 and CDR2 are SGHRS and YFSETQ. The CDR3 loop reads CASSPTGGDYEQYF. The CDR3 DNA reads as TGCGCCAGCAGCCCGACAGGGGGCGACTACGAGCAGTACTTC.

The chain combines TRBV29-1 with TRBJ1-2; TRBD1 might be the D (5 bases). Germline V gene data show CDR1 as SQVTM and CDR2 as ANQGSEA. The CDR3 contains 11 residues. Deletions cut 3 bases from V and 6 bases from J, with 8 bases between. The CDR3 loop is CSVEDTNGYTF. In DNA form, the CDR3 reads TGCAGCGTTGAGGACACGAATGGCTACACCTTC.

The chain has TRBV25-1 and TRBJ1-6; D is perhaps TRBD1 (6 bases). This CDR3 contains 15 residues. Germline lookup yields CDR1 MGHDK and CDR2 SYGVNS. The V gene lost 8 bases and the J gene lost 2 bases, with 13 bases spanning the gap. The CDR3, as DNA: TGTGCCAGCGGGGGCCCAGGGACCTATAATTCACCCCTCCACTTT. This codes for CASGGPGTYNSPLHF.

The chain is built from TRBV27 and TRBJ2-3, with D tentatively TRBD1 (6 bases). The CDR3 is 16 amino acids. Per germline, CDR1 MNHEY and CDR2 SMNVEV (reference sequence). The ends were cut back, 5 bases at V and 2 bases at J, with 17 bases in the middle. The CDR3 region is CASSPKGGYFTDTQYF. CDR3 nucleotides: TGTGCCAGCAGTCCTAAAGGGGGTTACTTCACAGATACGCAGTATTTT.